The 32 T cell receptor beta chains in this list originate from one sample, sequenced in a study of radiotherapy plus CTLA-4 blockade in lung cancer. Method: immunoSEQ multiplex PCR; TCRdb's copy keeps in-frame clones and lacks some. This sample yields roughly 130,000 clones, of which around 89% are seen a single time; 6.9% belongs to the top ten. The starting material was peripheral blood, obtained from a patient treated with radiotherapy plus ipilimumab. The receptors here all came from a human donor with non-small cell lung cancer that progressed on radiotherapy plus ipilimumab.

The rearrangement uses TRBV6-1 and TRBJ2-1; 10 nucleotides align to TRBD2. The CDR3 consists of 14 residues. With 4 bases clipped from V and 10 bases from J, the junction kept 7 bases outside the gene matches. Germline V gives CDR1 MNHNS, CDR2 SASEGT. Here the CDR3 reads CASSGRTSGNEQFF. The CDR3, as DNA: TGTGCCAGCAGTGGACGGACTAGCGGAAACGAGCAGTTCTTC.

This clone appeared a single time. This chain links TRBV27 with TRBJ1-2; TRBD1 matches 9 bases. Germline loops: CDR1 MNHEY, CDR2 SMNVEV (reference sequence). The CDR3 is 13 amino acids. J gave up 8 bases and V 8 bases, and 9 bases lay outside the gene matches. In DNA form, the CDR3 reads TGTGCCAGCGCGGGGACAGGGCGAAGAGGCTACACCTTC. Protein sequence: CASAGTGRRGYTF.

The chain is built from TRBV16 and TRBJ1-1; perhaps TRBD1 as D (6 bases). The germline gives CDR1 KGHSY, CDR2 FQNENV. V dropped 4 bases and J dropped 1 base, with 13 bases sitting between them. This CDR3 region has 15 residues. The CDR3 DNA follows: TGTGCCAGCAGCCCAGCGCTGACAGGGAACACTGAAGCTTTCTTT. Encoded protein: CASSPALTGNTEAFF.

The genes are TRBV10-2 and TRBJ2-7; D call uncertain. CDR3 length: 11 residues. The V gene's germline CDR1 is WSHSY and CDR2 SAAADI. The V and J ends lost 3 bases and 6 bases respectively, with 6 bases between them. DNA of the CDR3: TGCGCCAGCAGTGAATGGGGCGAGCAGTACTTC. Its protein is CASSEWGEQYF.

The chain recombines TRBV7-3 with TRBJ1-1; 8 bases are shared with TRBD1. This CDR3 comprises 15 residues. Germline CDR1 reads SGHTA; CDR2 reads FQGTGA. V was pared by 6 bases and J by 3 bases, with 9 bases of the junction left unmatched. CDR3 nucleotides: TGTGCCAGCAGGCCAGGGGGCCTGGGCGACACTGAAGCTTTCTTT. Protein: CASRPGGLGDTEAFF.

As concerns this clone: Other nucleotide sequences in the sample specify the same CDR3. Here the CDR3 DNA reads TGCGCCAGTAGGACAGGGGGGAACAATGAGCAGTTCTTC. It translates to CASRTGGNNEQFF. The chain is built from TRBV10-2 and TRBJ2-1; 10 bases agree with TRBD1. The germline CDR1 and CDR2 sequences are WSHSY and SAAADI. J was trimmed by 5 bases and V by 9 bases; bases with no gene match: 4. This CDR3 is 13 amino acids long.

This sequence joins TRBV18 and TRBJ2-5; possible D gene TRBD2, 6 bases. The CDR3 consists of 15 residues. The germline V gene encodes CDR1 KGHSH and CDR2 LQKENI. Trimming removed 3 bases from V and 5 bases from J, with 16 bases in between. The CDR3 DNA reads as TGTGCCAGCTCACCGGGAGGAGGGGCCCGGGAGACCCAGTACTTC. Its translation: CASSPGGGARETQYF.

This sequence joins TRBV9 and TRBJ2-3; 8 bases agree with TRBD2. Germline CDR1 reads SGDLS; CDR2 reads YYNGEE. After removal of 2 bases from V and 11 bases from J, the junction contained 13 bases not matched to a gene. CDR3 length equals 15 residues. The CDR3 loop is CASSVEAGASSGQYF. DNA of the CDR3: TGTGCCAGCAGCGTTGAAGCGGGAGCCTCGTCGGGGCAGTATTTT. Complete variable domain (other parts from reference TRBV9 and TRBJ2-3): DSGVTQTPKHLITATGQRVTLRCSPRSGDLSVYWYQQSLDQGLQFLIQYYNGEERAKGNILERFSAQQFPDLHSELNLSSLELGDSALYFCASSVEAGASSGQYFGPGTRLTVL.

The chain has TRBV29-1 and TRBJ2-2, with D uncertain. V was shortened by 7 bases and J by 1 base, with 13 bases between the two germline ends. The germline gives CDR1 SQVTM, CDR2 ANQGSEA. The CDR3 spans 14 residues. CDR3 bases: TGCAGCGCCTCCCACGGCTGGAACACCGGGGAGCTGTTTTTT. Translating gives CSASHGWNTGELFF.

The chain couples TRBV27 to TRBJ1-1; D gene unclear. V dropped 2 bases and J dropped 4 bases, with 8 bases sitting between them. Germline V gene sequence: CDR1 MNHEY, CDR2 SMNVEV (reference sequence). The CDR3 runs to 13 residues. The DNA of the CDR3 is TGTGCCAGCAGTTTAAGTAGGTTCACTGAAGCTTTCTTT. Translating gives CASSLSRFTEAFF.

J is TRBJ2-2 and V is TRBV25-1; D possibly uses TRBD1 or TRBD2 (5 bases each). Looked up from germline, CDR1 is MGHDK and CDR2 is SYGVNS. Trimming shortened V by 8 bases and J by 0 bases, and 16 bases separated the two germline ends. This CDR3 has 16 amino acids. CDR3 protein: CASRGWGIANTGELFF. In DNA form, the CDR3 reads TGTGCCAGCCGGGGTTGGGGCATAGCGAACACCGGGGAGCTGTTTTTT.

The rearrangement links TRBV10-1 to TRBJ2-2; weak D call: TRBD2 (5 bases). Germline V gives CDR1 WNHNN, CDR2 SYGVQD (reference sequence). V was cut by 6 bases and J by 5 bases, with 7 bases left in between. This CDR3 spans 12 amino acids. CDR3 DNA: TGCGCCAGCAGCCGGACTACCGGGGAGCTGTTTTTT. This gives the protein CASSRTTGELFF.

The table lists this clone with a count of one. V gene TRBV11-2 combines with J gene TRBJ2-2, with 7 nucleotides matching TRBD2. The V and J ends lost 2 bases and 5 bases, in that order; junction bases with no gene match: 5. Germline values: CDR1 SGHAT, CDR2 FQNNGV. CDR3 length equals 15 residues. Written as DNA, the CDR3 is TGTGCCAGCAGCTTATGGCGGGAGTGGACCGGGGAGCTGTTTTTT. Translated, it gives CASSLWREWTGELFF.

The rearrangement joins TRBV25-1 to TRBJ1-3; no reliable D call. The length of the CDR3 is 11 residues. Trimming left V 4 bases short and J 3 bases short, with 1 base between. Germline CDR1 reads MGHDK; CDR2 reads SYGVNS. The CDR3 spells CASSVGNTIYF. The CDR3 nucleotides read TGTGCCAGCAGTGTTGGAAACACCATATATTTT.

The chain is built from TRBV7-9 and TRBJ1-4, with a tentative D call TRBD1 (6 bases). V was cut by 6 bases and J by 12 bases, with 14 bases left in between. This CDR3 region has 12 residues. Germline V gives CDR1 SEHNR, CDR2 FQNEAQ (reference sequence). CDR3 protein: CASRQGSTELFF. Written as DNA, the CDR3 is TGTGCCAGCAGACAGGGCAGTACGGAACTGTTTTTT.

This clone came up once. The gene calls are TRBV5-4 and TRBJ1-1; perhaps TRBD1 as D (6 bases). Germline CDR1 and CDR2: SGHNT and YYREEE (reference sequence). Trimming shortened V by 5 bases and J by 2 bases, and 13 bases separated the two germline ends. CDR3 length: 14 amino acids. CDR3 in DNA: TGTGCCAGCAGTCCAGGACAGTTTAACACTGAAGCTTTCTTT. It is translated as CASSPGQFNTEAFF.

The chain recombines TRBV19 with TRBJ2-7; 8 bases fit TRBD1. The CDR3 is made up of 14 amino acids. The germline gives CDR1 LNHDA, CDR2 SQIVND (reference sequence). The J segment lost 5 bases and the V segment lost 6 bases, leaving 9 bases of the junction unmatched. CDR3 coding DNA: TGTGCCAGTAGCCCTCGGACAGGGCCGGACGAGCAGTACTTC. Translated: CASSPRTGPDEQYF.

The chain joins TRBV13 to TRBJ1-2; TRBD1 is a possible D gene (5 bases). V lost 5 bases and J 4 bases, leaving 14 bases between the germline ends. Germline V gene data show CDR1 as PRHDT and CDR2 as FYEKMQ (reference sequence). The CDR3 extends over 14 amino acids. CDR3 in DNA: TGTGCCAGCAGCGTTGGGGGGATGGGCTATGGCTACACCTTC. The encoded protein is CASSVGGMGYGYTF.

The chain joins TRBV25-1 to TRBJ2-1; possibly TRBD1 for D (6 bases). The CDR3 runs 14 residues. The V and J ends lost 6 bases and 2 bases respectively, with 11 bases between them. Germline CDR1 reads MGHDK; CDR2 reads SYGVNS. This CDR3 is CASSQGLPYNEQFF. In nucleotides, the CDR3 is TGTGCCAGCAGCCAGGGGCTGCCCTACAATGAGCAGTTCTTC.

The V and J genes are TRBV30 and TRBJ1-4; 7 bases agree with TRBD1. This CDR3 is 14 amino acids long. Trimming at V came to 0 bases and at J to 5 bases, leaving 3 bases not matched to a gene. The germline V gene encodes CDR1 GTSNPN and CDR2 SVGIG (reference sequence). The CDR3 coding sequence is TGTGCCTGGAGTGTACGACAGGGAAATGAAAAACTGTTTTTT. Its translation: CAWSVRQGNEKLFF.

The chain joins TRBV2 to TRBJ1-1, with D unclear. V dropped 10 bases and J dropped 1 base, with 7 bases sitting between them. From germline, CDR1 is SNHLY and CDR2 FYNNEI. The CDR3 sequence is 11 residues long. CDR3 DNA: TGTGCCACCGGATCGAACACTGAAGCTTTCTTT. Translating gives CATGSNTEAFF.

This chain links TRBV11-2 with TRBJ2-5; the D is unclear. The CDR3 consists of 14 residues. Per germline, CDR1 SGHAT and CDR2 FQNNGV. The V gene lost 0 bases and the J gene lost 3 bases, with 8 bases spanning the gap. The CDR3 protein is CASSLERIEETQYF. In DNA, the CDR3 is TGTGCCAGCAGCTTAGAGCGGATCGAAGAGACCCAGTACTTC.

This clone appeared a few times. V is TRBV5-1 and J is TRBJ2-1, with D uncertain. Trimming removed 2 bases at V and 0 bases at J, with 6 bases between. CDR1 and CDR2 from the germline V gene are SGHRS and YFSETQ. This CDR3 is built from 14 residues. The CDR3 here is CASSFQTSYNEQFF. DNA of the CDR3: TGCGCCAGCAGCTTCCAGACCTCCTACAATGAGCAGTTCTTC.

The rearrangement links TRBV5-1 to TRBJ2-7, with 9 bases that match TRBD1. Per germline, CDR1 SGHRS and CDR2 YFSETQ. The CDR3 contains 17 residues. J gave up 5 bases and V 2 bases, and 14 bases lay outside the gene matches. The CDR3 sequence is CASSFIRSGQGNNEQYF. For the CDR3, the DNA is TGCGCCAGCAGCTTCATCCGCTCGGGACAGGGTAACAACGAGCAGTACTTC.

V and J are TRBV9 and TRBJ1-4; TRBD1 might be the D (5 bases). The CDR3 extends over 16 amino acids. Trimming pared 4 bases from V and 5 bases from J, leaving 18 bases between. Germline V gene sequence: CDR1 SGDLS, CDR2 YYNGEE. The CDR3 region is CASSPDGGSLNEKLFF. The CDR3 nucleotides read TGTGCCAGCAGCCCTGACGGGGGGAGCCTCAATGAAAAACTGTTTTTT.

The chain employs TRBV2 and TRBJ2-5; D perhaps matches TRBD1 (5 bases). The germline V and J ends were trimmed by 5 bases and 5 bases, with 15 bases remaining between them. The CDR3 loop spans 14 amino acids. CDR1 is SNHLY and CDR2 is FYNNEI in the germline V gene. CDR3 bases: TGTGCCAGCAGTTCCCCCGACAGTTCTGAGACCCAGTACTTC. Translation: CASSSPDSSETQYF.

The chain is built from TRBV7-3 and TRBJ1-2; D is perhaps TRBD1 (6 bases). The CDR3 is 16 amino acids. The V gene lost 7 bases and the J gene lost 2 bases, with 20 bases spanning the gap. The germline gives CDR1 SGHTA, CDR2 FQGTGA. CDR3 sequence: CASKIRQASVNYGYTF. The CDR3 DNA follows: TGTGCCAGCAAAATAAGACAGGCTTCCGTAAACTATGGCTACACCTTC.

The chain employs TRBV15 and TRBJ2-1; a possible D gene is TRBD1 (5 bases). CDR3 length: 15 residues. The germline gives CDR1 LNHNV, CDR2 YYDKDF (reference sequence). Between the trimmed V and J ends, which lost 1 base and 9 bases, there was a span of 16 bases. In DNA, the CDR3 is TGTGCCACCAGCAGAGCGCGGACATTTGTGGCTGAGCAGTTCTTC. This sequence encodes CATSRARTFVAEQFF.

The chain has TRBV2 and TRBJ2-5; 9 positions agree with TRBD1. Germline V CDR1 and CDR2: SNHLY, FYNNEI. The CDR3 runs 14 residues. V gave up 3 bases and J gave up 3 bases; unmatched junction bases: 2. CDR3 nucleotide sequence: TGTGCCAGCAGTGACGACAGGGGGAAAGAGACCCAGTACTTC. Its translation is CASSDDRGKETQYF.

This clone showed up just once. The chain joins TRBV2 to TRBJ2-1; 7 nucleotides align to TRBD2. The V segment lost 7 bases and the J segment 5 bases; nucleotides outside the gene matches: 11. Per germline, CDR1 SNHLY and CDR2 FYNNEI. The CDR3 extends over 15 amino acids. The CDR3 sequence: CASILLPGTNNEQFF. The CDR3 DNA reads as TGTGCCAGCATTCTACTCCCCGGGACTAACAATGAGCAGTTCTTC.

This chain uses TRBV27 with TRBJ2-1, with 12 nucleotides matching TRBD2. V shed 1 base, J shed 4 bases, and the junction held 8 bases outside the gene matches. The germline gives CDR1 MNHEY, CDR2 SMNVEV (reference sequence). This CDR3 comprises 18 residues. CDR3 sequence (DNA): TGTGCCAGCAGTTTATGGGCTAGCGGGAGGGCCTATTACAATGAGCAGTTCTTC. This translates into CASSLWASGRAYYNEQFF.

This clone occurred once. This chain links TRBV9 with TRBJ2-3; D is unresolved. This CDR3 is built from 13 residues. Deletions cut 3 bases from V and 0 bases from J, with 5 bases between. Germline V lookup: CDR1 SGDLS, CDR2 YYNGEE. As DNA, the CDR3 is TGTGCCAGCAGCGGATCTAGCACAGATACGCAGTATTTT. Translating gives CASSGSSTDTQYF. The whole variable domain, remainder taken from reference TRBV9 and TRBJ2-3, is DSGVTQTPKHLITATGQRVTLRCSPRSGDLSVYWYQQSLDQGLQFLIQYYNGEERAKGNILERFSAQQFPDLHSELNLSSLELGDSALYFCASSGSSTDTQYFGPGTRLTVL.